Listed here are 25 T cell receptor beta chains from one sample, sequenced in a study of post-analysis software for immune sequencing data. Study results and limitations: Patients used about 5 TRBV segments, including TRBV5-6, TRBV5-1 and TRBV20-1, more often than controls.

No antigens are known for them. Presence of unique molecular identifiers characterized the TCR beta cDNA libraries. TCRdb analysed the PCR reads with MiXCR anew, one entry per CDR3 protein. The repertoire includes hundreds of thousands of distinct CDR3 sequences, about 40% of them detected once, and 1.5% to 2% sits in the top ten. The sequenced material came from blood. The receptors stem from a girl aged 5-17 years with multiple sclerosis.

This chain uses TRBV20-1 with TRBJ2-3, with D maybe TRBD2 (6 bases). The CDR3 contains 13 residues. Germline values: CDR1 DFQATT, CDR2 SNEGSKA (reference sequence). V was shortened by 0 bases and J by 6 bases, with 10 bases between the two germline ends. The CDR3 region is CSARDPAGDTQYF. The CDR3 nucleotides are TGCAGTGCTAGAGATCCGGCGGGGGATACGCAGTATTTT.

This clonotype was detected only once. At one of its ends the junction is not consistent with the germline gene, which may arise from a read error. This sequence joins TRBV7-2 and TRBJ2-5; D not certain. The germline gives CDR1 SGHTA, CDR2 FQGNSA. There are 13 residues in the CDR3. This CDR3 is CASSLAYEETQDF. In DNA, the CDR3 is TGTGCCAGCAGCTTAGCGTACGAGGAGACCCAGGACTTC.

The V call is TRBV28, the J call TRBJ2-7; D might be TRBD1 or TRBD2, each matching 5 bases. Germline values: CDR1 MDHEN, CDR2 SYDVKM. The CDR3 covers 14 residues. Deletions cut 4 bases from V and 2 bases from J, with 12 bases between. The CDR3: CASSSLGETYEQYF. The CDR3 DNA is TGTGCCAGCAGTTCCCTGGGGGAAACCTACGAGCAGTACTTC.

This chain links TRBV5-1 with TRBJ2-7; D is tentatively TRBD1 or TRBD2 (5 bases each). Trimming took off 4 bases at V and 0 bases at J, with 11 bases between the two ends. Germline loops: CDR1 SGHRS, CDR2 YFSETQ. The CDR3 length is 14 residues. CDR3 coding DNA: TGCGCCAGCAGCGCCGGGACCGACTCCTACGAGCAGTACTTC. This encodes CASSAGTDSYEQYF.

This clonotype appeared once. The V gene is TRBV9, the J gene TRBJ2-7, with D perhaps matching TRBD1 (5 bases). CDR3 length: 14 residues. Germline-derived CDR1 and CDR2 are SGDLS and YYNGEE. The V gene lost 4 bases and the J gene lost 5 bases, with 16 bases spanning the gap. The CDR3 region is CASSRTPVSDEQYF. In DNA form, the CDR3 reads TGTGCCAGCAGCCGGACACCGGTTTCGGACGAGCAGTACTTC.

The V and J genes are TRBV12-3 or TRBV12-4 and TRBJ2-5; D uncertain. The DNA end is more similar to TRBJ2-7, so the J call may be wrong. The CDR3 is 13 residues long. Here the CDR3 reads CASSLLSVYEQYF. CDR3 nucleotide sequence: TGTGCCAGCAGTTTACTGTCGGTCTACGAGCAGTACTTC.

The genes are TRBV12-3 or TRBV12-4 and TRBJ1-6; D not certain. This CDR3 region has 14 residues. V was clipped by 6 bases and J by 6 bases, with 12 bases between them. CDR3 DNA sequence: TGTGCCAGCAGCCCCGATGGTTTTAATTCACCCCTCCACTTT. It codes for CASSPDGFNSPLHF.

This rearrangement joins TRBV27 to TRBJ2-7; perhaps TRBD2 as D (6 bases). CDR3 length equals 13 residues. V lost 5 bases and J lost 3, with 11 bases in between. Per the germline V gene, CDR1 is MNHEY and CDR2 is SMNVEV (reference sequence). The CDR3 DNA follows: TGTGCCAGCAGTCCGCTAGCGAGCTACGAGCAGTACTTC. Its translation: CASSPLASYEQYF.

The rearrangement joins TRBV12-3 or TRBV12-4 to TRBJ2-1; 8 nucleotides align to TRBD1. This CDR3 comprises 13 residues. V shed 1 base and J 9 bases; nucleotides not matched to a gene: 2. The CDR3 DNA reads TGTGCCAGCAGTTTAGTCAGGGGGCTTGAGCAGTTCTTC. It yields the protein CASSLVRGLEQFF.

The CDR3 DNA reads TGTGCCATCAGGAAACCGAGCGGAGCTAGCACAGATACGCAGTATTTT. Amino acids: CAIRKPSGASTDTQYF. V and J are TRBV10-3 and TRBJ2-3, with D perhaps matching TRBD2 (5 bases). The CDR3 consists of 16 residues. V dropped 6 bases and J dropped 0 bases, with 16 bases sitting between them. In germline, CDR1 is ENHRY, CDR2 SYGVKD.

Only a few counts were recorded for this clonotype. Sequence at one end of the junction differs from germline and may be a read error. The chain links TRBV6-6 to TRBJ1-2; D not resolved. This CDR3 comprises 14 residues. Germline CDR1 and CDR2: MNHNY and SVGAGI (reference sequence). The chain's CDR3 is CASTYSTGRDGYTF. The CDR3 region has the DNA TGTGCCAGCACTTACTCGACGGGGAGGGATGGCTACACCTTC.

The gene calls are TRBV12-3 or TRBV12-4 and TRBJ2-6, with D possibly TRBD2 on 6 matching bases. The CDR3 is made up of 14 amino acids. V shed 5 bases and J shed 6 bases, with 11 bases lying between them. The CDR3 protein is CASSLPGEANVLTF. The DNA for the CDR3 is TGTGCCAGCAGTCTCCCGGGGGAGGCCAACGTCCTGACTTTC.

In DNA form, the CDR3 reads TGCGCCAGCAGTGGAACAGCACGAAATTCACCCCTCCACTTT. Translating gives CASSGTARNSPLHF. The chain employs TRBV10-2 and TRBJ1-6, with D uncertain. Trimming shortened V by 4 bases and J by 7 bases, and 11 bases separated the two germline ends. This CDR3 is 14 amino acids long. Germline assignment: CDR1 WSHSY and CDR2 SAAADI.

The chain has TRBV6-5 and TRBJ2-5, with unresolved D. The germline V gene has CDR1 MNHEY and CDR2 SVGAGI. Between the trimmed V and J ends, which lost 5 bases and 5 bases, there was a span of 15 bases. The CDR3 totals 14 residues. CDR3 sequence reads: CASSPPVPRETQYF. CDR3 DNA sequence: TGTGCCAGCAGTCCTCCGGTCCCCCGGGAGACCCAGTACTTC.

V gene TRBV12-3 or TRBV12-4 combines with J gene TRBJ2-6; the D is unclear. V was clipped by 4 bases and J by 0 bases, with 13 bases between them. The CDR3 extends over 17 amino acids. The CDR3 sequence: CASSSTAGISGANVLTF. As DNA, the CDR3 is TGTGCCAGCAGTTCGACGGCTGGAATCTCTGGGGCCAACGTCCTGACTTTC.

This clonotype was seen more than once but under ten times. The rearrangement uses TRBV9 and TRBJ2-7; D uncertain. Trimming pared 0 bases from V and 0 bases from J, leaving 10 bases between. In germline, CDR1 is SGDLS, CDR2 YYNGEE. CDR3 length: 15 amino acids. Written as DNA, the CDR3 is TGTGCCAGCAGCGTAGAGGCGGAAAACTCCTACGAGCAGTACTTC. It translates to CASSVEAENSYEQYF.

The V gene is TRBV20-1, the J gene TRBJ2-3; D is possibly TRBD1 (6 bases). This CDR3 is built from 13 residues. Trimming cost V 7 bases and J 2 bases, with 13 bases left between them. Germline loops: CDR1 DFQATT, CDR2 SNEGSKA (reference sequence). The CDR3 sequence: CSGPGHNTDTQYF. The DNA for the CDR3 is TGCAGTGGTCCGGGACATAACACAGATACGCAGTATTTT.

The V call is TRBV20-1, the J call TRBJ2-7; D perhaps matches TRBD1 (6 bases). TRBJ2-5 matches the DNA end more closely, so the J call is doubtful. Germline-derived CDR1 and CDR2 are DFQATT and SNEGSKA (reference sequence). There are 15 residues in the CDR3. As DNA, the CDR3 is TGCAGTGCTAGAGGGGGCAGGGGCGTGGAGGAGACCCAGTACTTC. Translating gives CSARGGRGVEETQYF.

Note on this clonotype: A read error may produce the germline difference seen at one junction end. The gene calls are TRBV25-1 and TRBJ1-5; no clear D gene. This CDR3 spans 12 amino acids. CDR1 is MGHDK, CDR2 SYGVNS, per germline. CDR3 coding DNA: TGTGCCAGCAGTGAGGGCAATCAGCCCCGGCATTTT. This sequence encodes CASSEGNQPRHF.

This sequence joins TRBV7-9 and TRBJ2-5, with TRBD1 identical over 7 bases. TRBJ2-7 matches the DNA end more closely, so the J call is doubtful. There are 15 residues in the CDR3. Germline V gives CDR1 SEHNR, CDR2 FQNEAQ (reference sequence). CDR3 region: CASSSTGQLQYEQYF. CDR3 in DNA: TGTGCCAGCAGCTCGACGGGACAGCTACAGTACGAGCAGTACTTC.

This clonotype was detected a few times. This chain uses TRBV27 with TRBJ2-4; 12 positions agree with TRBD2. The DNA matches TRBJ2-7 better at its end, which makes the J call doubtful. The CDR3 runs 18 residues. Germline values: CDR1 MNHEY, CDR2 SMNVEV (reference sequence). The CDR3 loop is CASRTPKTSGSVAYEQYF. The CDR3 DNA follows: TGTGCCAGCAGGACCCCGAAGACTAGCGGGAGTGTCGCCTACGAGCAGTACTTC.

This rearrangement joins TRBV19 to TRBJ1-5; D ambiguous. The CDR3 covers 11 residues. In germline, CDR1 is LNHDA, CDR2 SQIVND (reference sequence). V lost 7 bases, J lost 12 bases, and 13 bases lay in between. The CDR3 loop is CASTDREIQHF. The CDR3 nucleotides are TGTGCCAGTACCGACCGGGAGATCCAGCATTTT. Full variable domain (outside the CDR3, taken from reference TRBV19 and TRBJ1-5): DGGITQSPKYLFRKEGQNVTLSCEQNLNHDAMYWYRQDPGQGLRLIYYSQIVNDFQKGDIAEGYSVSREKKESFPLTVTSAQKNPTAFYLCASTDREIQHFGDGTRLSIL.

This chain joins TRBV20-1 and TRBJ2-1, with a weak D call TRBD2 (6 bases). The ends were cut back, 1 base at V and 0 bases at J, with 10 bases in the middle. The CDR3 loop spans 15 amino acids. The V gene's germline CDR1 is DFQATT and CDR2 SNEGSKA (reference sequence). CDR3 in amino acids: CSARASVSSYNEQFF. For the CDR3, the DNA is TGCAGTGCTAGAGCTAGCGTGAGCTCCTACAATGAGCAGTTCTTC.

The V and J genes are TRBV11-2 and TRBJ1-1; weak D call: TRBD1 (5 bases). This CDR3 has 16 amino acids. Germline V CDR1 and CDR2: SGHAT, FQNNGV. The ends were cut back, 3 bases at V and 0 bases at J, with 14 bases in the middle. CDR3: CASSLTAARLNTEAFF. The CDR3 DNA follows: TGTGCCAGCAGCTTGACAGCCGCGAGGTTGAACACTGAAGCTTTCTTT.

This clonotype has only a few counts. The chain is built from TRBV27 and TRBJ2-7, with TRBD1 matching over 10 bases. Germline V gene lookup returns CDR1 MNHEY and CDR2 SMNVEV (reference sequence). With V trimmed by 4 bases and J by 2 bases, 5 bases remained unmatched. The length of the CDR3 is 15 residues. This CDR3 is CASSSDRGETYEQYF. The CDR3 DNA reads as TGTGCCAGCAGTTCGGACAGGGGGGAGACCTACGAGCAGTACTTC.